Listed below are T cell receptor beta chains from one sample, sequenced in a study of response to subunit inactivated influenza vaccine. Each CDR3 protein gets one entry after TCRdb re-called the RT-PCR reads with MiXCR. The sample carries 200,000 to 300,000 distinct CDR3 sequences, 12% recorded once. Material: non-naive T cells sorted from PBMCs, obtained approximately 15 days before vaccination. The origin of the receptors is a man aged 45 to 65 who received an inactivated influenza vaccine. Each CDR3 is given with its conserved first and last residue. D genes are given only for firm matches. Clone size is shown for a subset of rows, as once, few, many or a class of expanded clone.

>.|TRBJ2-1|TRBV4-2|.
TGTGCCAGCAGCGTCCGGGACCAGACCAATGAGCAGTTCTTC
CASSVRDQTNEQFF
>few|TRBJ2-7|TRBV30|.
TGTGCCTGGAGGCCGGGTCTTCAAGGGTACGAGCAGTACTTC
CAWRPGLQGYEQYF
>.|TRBJ2-3|TRBV20-1|.
TGCAGTGCTAGGGCTCACTTTCTGGGCACAGATACGCAGTATTTT
CSARAHFLGTDTQYF
>medium-sized|TRBJ2-1|TRBV12-3/TRBV12-4|TRBD2
TGTGCCTTCAGTTTCGGGCCTGTCGGCGGGAGGATACCCTACAATGAGCAGTTCTTC
CAFSFGPVGGRIPYNEQFF
>few|TRBJ2-7|TRBV20-1|.
TGCAGTGCTAGTATGTTCCGAACCCACGAGCAGTACTTC
CSASMFRTHEQYF
>.|TRBJ2-5|TRBV2|.
TGTGCCACGTCGGGGGCCCTTCAAGAGACCCAGTACTTC
CATSGALQETQYF
>few|TRBJ2-5|TRBV20-1|TRBD2
TGCAGTGCTACGAGCGGGGGGGGTGGAGAGACCCAGTACTTC
CSATSGGGGETQYF
>few|TRBJ2-3|TRBV6-1|.
TGTGCCAGCAGTAAAGGGGGGGGGCGGGCAGATACGCAGTATTTT
CASSKGGGRADTQYF
>.|TRBJ2-2|TRBV29-1|TRBD2
TGCAGCGTTGAGCTACGACTAGCGGGAAACACCGGGGAGCTGTTTTTT
CSVELRLAGNTGELFF
>few|TRBJ2-1|TRBV28|TRBD2
TGTGCCAGCAGTAACTCCCTAAGGGTCCGGGTAGCGGGAGAGAGGAATGAGCAGTTCTTC
CASSNSLRVRVAGERNEQFF
>.|TRBJ2-5|TRBV5-6|.
TGTGCCAGCAGCTTACGGGGTTACCAAGAGACCCAGTACTTC
CASSLRGYQETQYF
>few|TRBJ2-7|TRBV5-6|.
TGTGCCAGCAGCTCTTGGGGAGGCAGCTCCTACGAGCAGTACTTC
CASSSWGGSSYEQYF
>few|TRBJ2-7|TRBV29-1|TRBD2
TGCAGCGTTGAAGATAGACTAGCGGGGTCCTACGAGCAGTACTTC
CSVEDRLAGSYEQYF
>.|TRBJ1-1|TRBV2|TRBD1
TGTGCCAGCAGTGTACAGGGGTGGGACACTGAAGCTTTCTTT
CASSVQGWDTEAFF
>.|TRBJ2-3|TRBV15|TRBD2
TGTGCCACCAGCAGGGGGACTAGCGGGGTATCCTCCGATACGCAGTATTTT
CATSRGTSGVSSDTQYF
>.|TRBJ2-3|TRBV5-1|TRBD2
TGCGCCAGCAGCCCGCGGGGAGCGGGGAGTACAGATACGCAGTATTTT
CASSPRGAGSTDTQYF
>.|TRBJ1-2|TRBV4-3|.
TGCGCCAGCAGCCAAGACGGCAGAATTAACTATGGCTACACCTTC
CASSQDGRINYGYTF
>.|TRBJ2-2|TRBV30|.
TGTGCCTGGAGGGTTGGTGAGCTCGCGAACACCGGGGAGCTGTTTTTT
CAWRVGELANTGELFF
>.|TRBJ1-1|TRBV12-3/TRBV12-4|.
TGTGCCAGCACCCTCGGGTTAGGACGGTCGAACACTGAAGCTTTCTTT
CASTLGLGRSNTEAFF
>.|TRBJ1-5|TRBV28|.
TGTGCCAGCAGTTCCAAACAGGGTTTTAGCAATCAGCCCCAGCATTTT
CASSSKQGFSNQPQHF
>many|TRBJ2-1|TRBV7-8|.
TGTGCCAGCAGCTTAGCCATCGTCTCCAGCTCCTACAATGAGCAGTTCTTC
CASSLAIVSSSYNEQFF
>.|TRBJ1-2|TRBV13|.
TGTGCCAGCAGGAAAATGACGGACCCCTATGGCTACACCTTC
CASRKMTDPYGYTF